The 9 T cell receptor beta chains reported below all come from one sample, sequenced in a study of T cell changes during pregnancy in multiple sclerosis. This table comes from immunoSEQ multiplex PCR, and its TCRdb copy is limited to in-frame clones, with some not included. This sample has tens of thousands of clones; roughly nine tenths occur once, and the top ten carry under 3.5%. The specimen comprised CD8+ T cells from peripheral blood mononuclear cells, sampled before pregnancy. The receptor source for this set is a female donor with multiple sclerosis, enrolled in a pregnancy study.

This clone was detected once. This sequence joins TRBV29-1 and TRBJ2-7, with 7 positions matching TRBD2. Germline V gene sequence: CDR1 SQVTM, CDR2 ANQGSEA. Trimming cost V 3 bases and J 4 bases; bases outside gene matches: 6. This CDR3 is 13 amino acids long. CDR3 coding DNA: TGCAGCGTTGAGAAGTTGGGGGGGTACGAGCAGTACTTC. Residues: CSVEKLGGYEQYF.

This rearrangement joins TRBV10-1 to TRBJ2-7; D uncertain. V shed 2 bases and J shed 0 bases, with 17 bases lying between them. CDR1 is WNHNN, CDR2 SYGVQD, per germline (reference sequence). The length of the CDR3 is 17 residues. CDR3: CASSETTVPGYSYEQYF. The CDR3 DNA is TGCGCCAGCAGTGAGACGACGGTCCCAGGATACTCCTACGAGCAGTACTTC.

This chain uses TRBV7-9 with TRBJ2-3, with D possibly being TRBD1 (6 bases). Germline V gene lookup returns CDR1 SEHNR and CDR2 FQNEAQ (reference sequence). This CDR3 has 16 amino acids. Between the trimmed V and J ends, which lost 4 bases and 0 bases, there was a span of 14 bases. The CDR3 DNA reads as TGTGCCAGCAGCTCAATGGACAGTAGTAGCACAGATACGCAGTATTTT. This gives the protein CASSSMDSSSTDTQYF.

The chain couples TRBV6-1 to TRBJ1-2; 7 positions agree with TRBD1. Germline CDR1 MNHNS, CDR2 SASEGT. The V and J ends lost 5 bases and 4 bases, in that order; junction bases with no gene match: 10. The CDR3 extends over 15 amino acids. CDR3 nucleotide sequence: TGTGCCAGCAGTCCTGAAACAGGGGACGGCTATGGCTACACCTTC. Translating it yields CASSPETGDGYGYTF.

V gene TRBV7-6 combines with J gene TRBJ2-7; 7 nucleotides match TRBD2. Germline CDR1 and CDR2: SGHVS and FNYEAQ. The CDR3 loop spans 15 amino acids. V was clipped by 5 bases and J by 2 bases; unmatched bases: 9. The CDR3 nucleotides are TGTGCCAGCAGCCCCTCAGCGGGGTCTACCTACGAGCAGTACTTC. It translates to CASSPSAGSTYEQYF.

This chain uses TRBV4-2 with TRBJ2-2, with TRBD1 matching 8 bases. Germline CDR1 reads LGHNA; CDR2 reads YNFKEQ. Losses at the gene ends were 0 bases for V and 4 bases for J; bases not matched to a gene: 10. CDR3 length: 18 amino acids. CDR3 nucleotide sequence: TGTGCCAGCAGCCAAGAGGACGTTCGACAGGGGCTCACCGGGGAGCTGTTTTTT. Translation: CASSQEDVRQGLTGELFF.

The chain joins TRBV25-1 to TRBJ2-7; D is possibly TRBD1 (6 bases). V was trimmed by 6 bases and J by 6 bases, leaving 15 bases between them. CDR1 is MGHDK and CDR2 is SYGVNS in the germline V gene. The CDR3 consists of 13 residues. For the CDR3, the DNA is TGTGCCAGCAGGTACAGGGAGTTGGGCGAGCAGTACTTC. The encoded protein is CASRYRELGEQYF.

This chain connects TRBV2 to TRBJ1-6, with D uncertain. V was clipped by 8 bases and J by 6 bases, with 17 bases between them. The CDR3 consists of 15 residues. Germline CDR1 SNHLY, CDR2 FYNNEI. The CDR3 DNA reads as TGTGCCAGCCGCTCGAGAGGAGACCTTAATTCACCCCTCCACTTT. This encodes CASRSRGDLNSPLHF.

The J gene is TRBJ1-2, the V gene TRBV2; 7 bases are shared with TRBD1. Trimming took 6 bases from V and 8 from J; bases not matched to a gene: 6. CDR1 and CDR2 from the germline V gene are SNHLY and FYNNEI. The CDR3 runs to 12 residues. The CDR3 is CASRRQGGGYTF. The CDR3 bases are TGTGCCAGCAGAAGACAGGGAGGCGGCTACACCTTC.